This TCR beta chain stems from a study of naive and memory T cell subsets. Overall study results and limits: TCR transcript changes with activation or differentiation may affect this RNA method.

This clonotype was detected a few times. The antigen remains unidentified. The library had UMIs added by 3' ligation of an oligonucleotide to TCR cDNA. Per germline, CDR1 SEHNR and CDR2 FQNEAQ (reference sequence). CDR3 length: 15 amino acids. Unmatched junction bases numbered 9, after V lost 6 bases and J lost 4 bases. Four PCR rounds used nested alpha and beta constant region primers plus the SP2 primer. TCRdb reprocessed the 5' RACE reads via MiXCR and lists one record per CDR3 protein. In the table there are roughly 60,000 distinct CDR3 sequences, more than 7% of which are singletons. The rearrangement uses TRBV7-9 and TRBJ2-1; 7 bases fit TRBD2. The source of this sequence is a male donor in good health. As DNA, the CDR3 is TGTGCCAGCAGGTCGCCGGGGGGACTTTACAATGAGCAGTTCTTC. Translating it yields CASRSPGGLYNEQFF.